This T cell receptor beta chain is from a study of cytomegalovirus exposure and HLA in healthy donors. Study context: An early data release held tens of millions of unique TCRs from HLA-typed donors. Broader study findings: V- and J-gene trimming in TCR beta was tied to a missense DCLRE1C variant by an analysis performed later.

J lost 10 bases, V lost 5 bases, and 11 bases had no gene match. This CDR3 region has 14 residues. The germline V gene encodes CDR1 MDHEN and CDR2 SYDVKM. Although they were nominally healthy when sampled, donors likely had unrecorded immune exposures. The PCR made use of 60 Vbeta and 13 Jbeta primers. Profiling relied on immunoSEQ multiplex PCR, and the TCRdb table lists in-frame clones only, not all of them. The sample consists of roughly 80,000 clones, around 80% of them appearing once. About this clone: The antigen is not known.

The receptor's source is a male donor in good health and CMV-seronegative. Sequencing input: PBMCs. V and J are TRBV28 and TRBJ1-1; 9 bases are shared with TRBD1. CDR3 nucleotide sequence: TGTGCCAGCAGTGGCTCCGGGACAGGGTGTCTAGCTTTCTTT. This encodes CASSGSGTGCLAFF.